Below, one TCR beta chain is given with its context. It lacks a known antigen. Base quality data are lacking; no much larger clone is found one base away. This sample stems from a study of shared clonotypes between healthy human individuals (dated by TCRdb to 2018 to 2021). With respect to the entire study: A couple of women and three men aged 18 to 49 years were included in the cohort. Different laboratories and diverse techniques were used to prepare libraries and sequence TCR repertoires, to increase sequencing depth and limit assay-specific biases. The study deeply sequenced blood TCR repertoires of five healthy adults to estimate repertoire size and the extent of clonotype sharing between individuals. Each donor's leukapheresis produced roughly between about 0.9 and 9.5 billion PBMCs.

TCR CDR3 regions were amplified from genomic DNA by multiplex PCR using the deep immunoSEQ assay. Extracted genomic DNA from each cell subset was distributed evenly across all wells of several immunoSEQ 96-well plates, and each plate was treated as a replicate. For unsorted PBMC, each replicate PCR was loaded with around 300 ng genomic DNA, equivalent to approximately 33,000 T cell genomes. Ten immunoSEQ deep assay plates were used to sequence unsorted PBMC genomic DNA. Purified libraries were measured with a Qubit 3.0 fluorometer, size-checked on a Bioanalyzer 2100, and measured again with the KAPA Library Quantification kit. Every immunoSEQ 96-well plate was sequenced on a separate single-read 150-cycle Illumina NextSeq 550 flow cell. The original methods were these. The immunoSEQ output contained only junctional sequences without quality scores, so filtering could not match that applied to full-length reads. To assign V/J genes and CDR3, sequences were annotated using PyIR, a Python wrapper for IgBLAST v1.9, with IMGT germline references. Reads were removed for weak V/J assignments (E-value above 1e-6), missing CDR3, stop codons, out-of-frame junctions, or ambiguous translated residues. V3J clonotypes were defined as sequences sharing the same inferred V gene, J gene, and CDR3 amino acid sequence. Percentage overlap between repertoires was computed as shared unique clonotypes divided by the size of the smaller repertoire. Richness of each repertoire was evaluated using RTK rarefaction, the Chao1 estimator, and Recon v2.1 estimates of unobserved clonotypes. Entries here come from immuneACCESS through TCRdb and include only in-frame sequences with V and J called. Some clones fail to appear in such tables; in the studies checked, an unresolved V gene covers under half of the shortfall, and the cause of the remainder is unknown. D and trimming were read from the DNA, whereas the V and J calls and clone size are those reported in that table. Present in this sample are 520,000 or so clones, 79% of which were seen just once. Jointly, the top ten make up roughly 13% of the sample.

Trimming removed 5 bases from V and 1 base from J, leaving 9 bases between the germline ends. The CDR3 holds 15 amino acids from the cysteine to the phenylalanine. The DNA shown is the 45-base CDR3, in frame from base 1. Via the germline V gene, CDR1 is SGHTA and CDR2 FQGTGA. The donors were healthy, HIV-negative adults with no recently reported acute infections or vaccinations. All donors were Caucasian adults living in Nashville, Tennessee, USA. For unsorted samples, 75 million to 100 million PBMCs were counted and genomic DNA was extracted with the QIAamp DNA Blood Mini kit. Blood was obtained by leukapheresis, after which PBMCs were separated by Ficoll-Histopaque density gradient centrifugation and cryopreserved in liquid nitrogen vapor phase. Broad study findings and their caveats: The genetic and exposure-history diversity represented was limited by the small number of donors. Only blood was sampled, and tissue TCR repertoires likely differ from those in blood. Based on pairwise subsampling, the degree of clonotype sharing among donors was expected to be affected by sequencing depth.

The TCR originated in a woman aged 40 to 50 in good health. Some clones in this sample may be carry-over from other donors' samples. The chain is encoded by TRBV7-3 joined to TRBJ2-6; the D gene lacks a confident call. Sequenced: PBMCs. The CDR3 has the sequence CASSLGISGANVLTF. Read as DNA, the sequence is TGTGCCAGCAGCCTGGGAATATCTGGGGCCAACGTCCTGACTTTC.